This passage covers 18 T cell receptor beta chains from one sample sequenced in a study of graft-versus-host responses after intestinal transplantation. The antigens of these receptors remain unknown. Measured with immunoSEQ multiplex PCR; TCRdb has only the in-frame clones, and not every one. Of tens of thousands of clones listed, around nine tenths were seen once; the top ten hold 0.34%. The sample consisted of unstimulated CD4+ T cells sorted from spleen or lymph node cells, taken before intestinal transplant. The receptor set was obtained from a human donor who received an intestinal transplant.

The genes are TRBV18 and TRBJ2-2; TRBD2 agrees at 10 bases. J lost 9 bases, V lost 0 bases, and 10 bases had no gene match. Germline lookup yields CDR1 KGHSH and CDR2 LQKENI. This CDR3 has 17 residues. Written as DNA, the CDR3 is TGTGCCAGCTCACCACCCCGGCTAGCGGGGGACTCGAGGGAGCTGTTTTTT. It is translated as CASSPPRLAGDSRELFF.

This chain joins TRBV11-2 and TRBJ1-2, with D perhaps TRBD1 (6 bases). The CDR3 is 14 residues long. V lost 8 bases to trimming and J lost 2 bases, with 15 bases between them. Germline loops: CDR1 SGHAT, CDR2 FQNNGV. The CDR3 is CASSWTDKNYGYTF. The CDR3 coding sequence is TGTGCCAGCTCGTGGACAGACAAAAACTATGGCTACACCTTC.

The CDR3 protein is CASSLAGSGNTIYF. As DNA, the CDR3 is TGTGCCAGCAGTTTGGCGGGATCTGGAAACACCATATATTTT. The chain couples TRBV28 to TRBJ1-3; D is ambiguous. CDR3 length: 14 residues. Germline values: CDR1 MDHEN, CDR2 SYDVKM. V was cut by 3 bases and J by 1 base, with 7 bases left in between. Drawing the rest from reference TRBV28 and TRBJ1-3, the complete variable domain is DVKVTQSSRYLVKRTGEKVFLECVQDMDHENMFWYRQDPGLGLRLIYFSYDVKMKEKGDIPEGYSVSREKKERFSLILESASTNQTSMYLCASSLAGSGNTIYFGEGSWLTVV.

The chain employs TRBV6-1 and TRBJ1-1, with D perhaps TRBD1 (6 bases). The CDR3 is 18 amino acids. CDR1 is MNHNS, CDR2 SASEGT, per germline. V was cut by 0 bases and J by 3 bases, with 20 bases left in between. The CDR3 coding sequence is TGTGCCAGCAGTGAAGCGCTGGGGGCCAGGGGAGAGGACACTGAAGCTTTCTTT. Its translation is CASSEALGARGEDTEAFF.

This clone appeared a single time. The V call is TRBV6-1, the J call TRBJ1-6; TRBD1 might be the D (5 bases). This CDR3 is built from 15 residues. Germline V gene data show CDR1 as MNHNS and CDR2 as SASEGT. Trimming stripped 2 bases from V and 5 bases from J, with 10 bases between. This chain's CDR3 is CASSERGTNNSPLHF. CDR3 nucleotide sequence: TGTGCCAGCAGTGAAAGGGGAACAAATAATTCACCCCTCCACTTT.

The genes are TRBV27 and TRBJ2-3; TRBD1 aligns across 8 bases. V trimming: 6 bases; J trimming: 6 bases; junction bases outside the gene matches: 11. The length of the CDR3 is 15 residues. Germline-derived CDR1 and CDR2 are MNHEY and SMNVEV (reference sequence). In DNA, the CDR3 is TGTGCCAGCAGGTACCGACAGGGGCTACATGATACGCAGTATTTT. Translation gives CASRYRQGLHDTQYF.

The rearrangement joins TRBV15 to TRBJ2-6, with 7 bases matching TRBD2. The junction had 0 bases not matched to a gene; V was cut back by 1 base and J by 0 bases. CDR1 LNHNV and CDR2 YYDKDF come from the germline V gene (reference sequence). The CDR3 sequence is 16 residues long. The DNA of the CDR3 is TGTGCCACCAGCAGAGCGGGGGGCTCTGGGGCCAACGTCCTGACTTTC. As protein: CATSRAGGSGANVLTF.

This chain uses TRBV30 with TRBJ1-1; the D is unclear. Trimming cost V 5 bases and J 0 bases, with 7 bases left between them. The CDR3 covers 12 residues. Germline-derived CDR1 and CDR2 are GTSNPN and SVGIG (reference sequence). The CDR3 nucleotides are TGTGCCTGGTCGAGGGTGAACACTGAAGCTTTCTTT. Amino acids: CAWSRVNTEAFF. Supplemented by reference TRBV30 and TRBJ1-1, the full variable domain reads SQTIHQWPATLVQPVGSPLSLECTVEGTSNPNLYWYRQAAGRGLQLLFYSVGIGQISSEVPQNLSASRPQDRQFILSSKKLLLSDSGFYLCAWSRVNTEAFFGQGTRLTVV.

The CDR3 nucleotides are TGTGCCAGTAGTATAGTCGGGACAGGGGTAGAGACCCAGTACTTC. Encoded protein: CASSIVGTGVETQYF. J is TRBJ2-5 and V is TRBV19; 10 positions agree with TRBD1. CDR3 size: 15 residues. Germline values: CDR1 LNHDA, CDR2 SQIVND (reference sequence). Germline trimming cut 1 base from V and 4 bases from J; bases unmatched to any gene: 3.

This clone was counted a single time. J is TRBJ1-2 and V is TRBV4-2; a possible D gene is TRBD1 (5 bases). V was clipped by 7 bases and J by 0 bases, with 12 bases between them. CDR3 length equals 14 residues. Germline V CDR1 and CDR2: LGHNA, YNFKEQ. The CDR3 protein is CASTSGSANYGYTF. The CDR3 coding sequence is TGTGCCAGCACCTCAGGGTCCGCTAACTATGGCTACACCTTC.

This rearrangement joins TRBV5-1 to TRBJ1-3; maybe TRBD1 (6 bases). The CDR3 consists of 15 residues. CDR1 SGHRS and CDR2 YFSETQ come from the germline V gene. The germline V and J ends were trimmed by 0 bases and 0 bases, with 7 bases remaining between them. CDR3 DNA: TGCGCCAGCAGCTTGGAAGGGGGCTCTGGAAACACCATATATTTT. This codes for CASSLEGGSGNTIYF.

V gene TRBV27 combines with J gene TRBJ2-7, with 10 nucleotides matching TRBD1. J gave up 3 bases and V 4 bases, and 3 bases lay outside the gene matches. Germline-derived CDR1 and CDR2 are MNHEY and SMNVEV (reference sequence). The CDR3 contains 14 residues. This chain's CDR3 is CASSYRTGGYEQYF. The DNA for the CDR3 is TGTGCCAGCAGTTATAGGACAGGGGGCTACGAGCAGTACTTC.

This chain links TRBV7-6 with TRBJ2-7; 8 nucleotides agree with TRBD2. The CDR3 covers 15 residues. Germline values: CDR1 SGHVS, CDR2 FNYEAQ. Unmatched junction bases numbered 7, after V lost 2 bases and J lost 4 bases. The CDR3 is CASSLRAQRGYEQYF. CDR3 sequence (DNA): TGTGCCAGCAGCTTACGCGCCCAGCGGGGGTACGAGCAGTACTTC.

The rearrangement joins TRBV7-3 to TRBJ2-2; no clear D gene. From germline, CDR1 is SGHTA and CDR2 FQGTGA. The CDR3 is 15 residues long. V was clipped by 0 bases and J by 5 bases, with 10 bases between them. The DNA for the CDR3 is TGTGCCAGCAGCTTAACGTCGAGCTCGACCGGGGAGCTGTTTTTT. Its protein is CASSLTSSSTGELFF.

There are a few counts of this clone. The V call is TRBV28, the J call TRBJ1-4; tentatively, D is TRBD1 (6 bases). V was pared by 7 bases and J by 2 bases, with 14 bases between. Germline V CDR1 and CDR2: MDHEN, SYDVKM. The CDR3 is 15 residues long. The CDR3 loop reads CASTSGGATNEKLFF. In DNA form, the CDR3 reads TGTGCCAGCACATCTGGGGGCGCGACTAATGAAAAACTGTTTTTT.

This rearrangement joins TRBV19 to TRBJ2-7; 8 bases are shared with TRBD2. V was clipped by 7 bases and J by 6 bases; unmatched bases: 14. The CDR3 has 15 amino acids. CDR1 and CDR2 from the germline V gene are LNHDA and SQIVND (reference sequence). The CDR3 is CASTTRGGSPSEQYF. Here the CDR3 DNA reads TGTGCCAGTACCACCCGCGGGGGGTCCCCTAGCGAGCAGTACTTC.

This chain uses TRBV6-4 with TRBJ1-5; the D gene is possibly TRBD1 (5 bases). The V end lost 7 bases, the J end lost 1 base, and 11 bases lay between the germline ends. This CDR3 contains 14 residues. Germline values: CDR1 MRHNA, CDR2 SNTAGT. The CDR3 nucleotides are TGTGCCAGCAACAGGCCCTTAAGCAATCAGCCCCAGCATTTT. This gives the protein CASNRPLSNQPQHF.

V gene TRBV5-1 combines with J gene TRBJ1-1; D is possibly TRBD1 (5 bases). V shed 4 bases and J shed 0 bases, with 16 bases lying between them. This CDR3 comprises 16 residues. From germline, CDR1 is SGHRS and CDR2 YFSETQ. For the CDR3, the DNA is TGCGCCAGCAGCAATCCTTTGGGGGGGATGAACACTGAAGCTTTCTTT. Its translation: CASSNPLGGMNTEAFF.